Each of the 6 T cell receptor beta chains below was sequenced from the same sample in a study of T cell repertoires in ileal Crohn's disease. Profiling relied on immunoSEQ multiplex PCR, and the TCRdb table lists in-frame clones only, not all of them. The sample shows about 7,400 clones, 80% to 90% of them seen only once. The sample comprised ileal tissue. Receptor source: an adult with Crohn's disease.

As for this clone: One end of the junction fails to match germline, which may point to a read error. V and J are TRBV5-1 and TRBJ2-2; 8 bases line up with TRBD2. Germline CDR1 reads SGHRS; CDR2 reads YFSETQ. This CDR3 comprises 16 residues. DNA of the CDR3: TGCGCCAACAGCACGGCGGGGGGAGAGAACACCGGGGAGCTGTTTTTT. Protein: CANSTAGGENTGELFF.

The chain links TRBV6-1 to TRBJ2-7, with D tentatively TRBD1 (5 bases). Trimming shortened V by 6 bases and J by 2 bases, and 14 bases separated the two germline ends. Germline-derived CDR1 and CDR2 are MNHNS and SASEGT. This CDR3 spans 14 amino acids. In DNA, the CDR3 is TGTGCCAGCAGGAGAACCCAGGGCCCCTACGAGCAGTACTTC. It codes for CASRRTQGPYEQYF.

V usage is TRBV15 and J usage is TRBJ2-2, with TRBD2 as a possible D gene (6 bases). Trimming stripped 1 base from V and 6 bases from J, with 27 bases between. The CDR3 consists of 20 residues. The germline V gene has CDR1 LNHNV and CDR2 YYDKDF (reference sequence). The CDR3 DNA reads TGTGCCACCAGCAGAGGACCTAGGGGCGGGGAGTTTCTAGGTGCCGGGGAGCTGTTTTTT. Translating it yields CATSRGPRGGEFLGAGELFF.

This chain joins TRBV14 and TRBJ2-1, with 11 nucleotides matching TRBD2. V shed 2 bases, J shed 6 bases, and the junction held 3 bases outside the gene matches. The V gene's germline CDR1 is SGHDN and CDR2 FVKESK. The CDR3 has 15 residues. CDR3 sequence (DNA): TGTGCCAGCAGCCAACTAGCGGGAGGTCGCAATGAGCAGTTCTTC. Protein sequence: CASSQLAGGRNEQFF.

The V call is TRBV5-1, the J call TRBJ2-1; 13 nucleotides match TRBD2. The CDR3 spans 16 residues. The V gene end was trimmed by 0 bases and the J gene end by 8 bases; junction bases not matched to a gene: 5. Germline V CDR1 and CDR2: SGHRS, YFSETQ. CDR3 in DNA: TGCGCCAGCAGCTTGGCGACTAGCGGGGGGCTTCATGAGCAGTTCTTC. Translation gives CASSLATSGGLHEQFF.

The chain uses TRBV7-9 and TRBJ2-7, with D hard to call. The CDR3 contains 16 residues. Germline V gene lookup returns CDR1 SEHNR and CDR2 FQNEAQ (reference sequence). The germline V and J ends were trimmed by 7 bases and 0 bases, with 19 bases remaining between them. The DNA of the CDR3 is TGTGCCAGCACCTCGTCCTTTGGCGGTAGCTCCTACGAGCAGTACTTC. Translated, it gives CASTSSFGGSSYEQYF. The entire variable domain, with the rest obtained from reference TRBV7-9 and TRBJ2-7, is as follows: DTGVSQNPRHKITKRGQNVTFRCDPISEHNRLYWYRQTLGQGPEFLTYFQNEAQLEKSRLLSDRFSAERPKGSFSTLEIQRTEQGDSAMYLCASTSSFGGSSYEQYFGPGTRLTVT.